The text below deals with one T cell receptor (beta chain). Its antigen remains unidentified. No quality values exist for individual bases; no much larger clone is one base distant. The data stem from a study of T cell responses to AZD1222 COVID-19 vaccine (dated by TCRdb to the early 2020s). Concerning the study at large: TCR sequencing covered roughly 230 trial participants: 200 to 210 given two doses of AZD1222 and around 26 given two doses of MenACWY control vaccine. Trial participants were enrolled by age into subgroups of 18-55, 56-69 and 70-plus years, and 148, 28 and 57 TCR-sequenced participants, respectively, were included in these subgroups.

General study outcomes and caveats: In the small 56-69-year group, the increase in depth fell short of significance, most likely because of low power. After two AZD1222 doses, spike-specific TCR breadth and depth were significantly higher than at day 0 and than in MenACWY recipients. Only six AZD1222 recipients were SARS-CoV-2 seropositive at baseline, limiting conclusions about previously exposed vaccinees. Because no day 14 peak-response samples were available, repertoires were characterized only after the peak T cell response. Vaccine-associated CD4 TCRs spanned the whole spike protein, with dominant responses in regions 160-218 and 743-854. Participants were mostly white British and included more females than males, and it was suggested by the authors that clonal diversity may have been underestimated. Nearly half of unique spike-specific TCRs reportedly recognized epitopes outside regions mutated in the B.1.351 and B.1.1.7 variants.

The time point label corresponds to: baseline before first vaccination. According to the study, the label for this sample's treatment or condition signals: meningococcal conjugate vaccine given as trial control. Vaccinee samples came from UK trials COV001 and COV002, including a single-blind randomized controlled phase 2/3 trial of AZD1222 (ChAdOx1 nCoV-19) in healthy adults. For TCRbeta chain sequencing, PBMC samples were collected from trial participants at day 0 and at day 28 after the second dose. The CDR3 regions of human TCRbeta chains were subjected to immunosequencing. As for the authors' bioinformatics: TCRs in the repertoires were matched against a reference library of SARS-CoV-2-specific TCRs that had been generated with the MIRA antigen-specificity platform. Breadth was defined as the fraction of unique TCRs that were SARS-CoV-2-associated. Depth was defined as the fraction of total T cells that were SARS-CoV-2-associated. Using the MIRA data, each spike-specific TCR was mapped to the spike region that the TCR reacts to and placed in a CD4 or CD8 class. Log10-transformed breadth and depth values were compared by one-way ANOVA with Sidak's multiple comparisons tests. TCRdb stores this immuneACCESS table with in-frame sequences only. Part of the clones is absent; in the studies checked, under half of the shortfall reflects unresolved V genes, and no reason is known for the rest. V, J and clone size are those of that table, while D and trimming were read from the DNA. The sample contains 75,000 to 100,000 clones, around 90% of them found a single time. 10% to 13% of the sample comes from the top ten.

The TCR comes from an adult in good health. The specimen comprised peripheral blood, sampled on day 0 of MenACWY control vaccination.

The nucleotide sequence is TGCGCCAGCAGCCCCGAGGTTGGAAACACCATATATTTT. Translated, this is CASSPEVGNTIYF. The chain joins TRBV5-1 to TRBJ1-3; no D gene call is confident. From the germline V gene, CDR1 is SGHRS and CDR2 is YFSETQ. Trimming costs V 4 bases and J 3 bases, and their ends lie 8 bases apart. The CDR3 has 13 amino acids, counting the end cysteine and phenylalanine. Only CDR3 DNA is held: 39 bases, read in frame from base 1.